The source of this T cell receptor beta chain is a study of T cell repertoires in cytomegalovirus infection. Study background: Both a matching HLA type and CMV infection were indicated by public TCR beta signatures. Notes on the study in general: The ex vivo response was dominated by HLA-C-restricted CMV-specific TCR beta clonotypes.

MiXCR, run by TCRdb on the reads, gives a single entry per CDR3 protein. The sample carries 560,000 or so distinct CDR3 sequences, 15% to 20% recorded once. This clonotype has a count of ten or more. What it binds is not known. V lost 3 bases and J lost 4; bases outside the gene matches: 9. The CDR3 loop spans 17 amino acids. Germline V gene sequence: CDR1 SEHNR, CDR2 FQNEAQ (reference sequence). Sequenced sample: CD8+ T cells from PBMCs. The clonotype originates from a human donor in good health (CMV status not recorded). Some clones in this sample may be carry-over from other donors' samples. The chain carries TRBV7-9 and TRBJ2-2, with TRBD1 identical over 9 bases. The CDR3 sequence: CASSFRPRDRATGELFF. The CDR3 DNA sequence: TGTGCCAGCAGCTTCCGTCCCCGGGACAGGGCCACCGGGGAGCTGTTTTTT.